The T cell receptor (beta chain) under discussion was sequenced for a study of T cells in Graves' hyperthyroidism and ophthalmopathy. Researchers took RNA transcripts and amplified the TCR beta CDR3 regions from them. HTBI primers were used for first-round RT-PCR of the TCR CDR3. A single record per CDR3 protein comes from TCRdb applying MiXCR to the multiplex PCR reads. Of 600,000 to 900,000 distinct CDR3 sequences in the sample, around 15% were seen once. The germline CDR1 and CDR2 sequences are SGHAT and FQDESV (reference sequence). The V gene lost 5 bases and the J gene lost 6 bases, with 22 bases spanning the gap. The CDR3 extends over 16 amino acids.

The V gene is TRBV11-1, the J gene TRBJ1-1, with a tentative D call TRBD1 (5 bases). The sequencing sample was made of blood. The TCR was taken from a man younger than 30 with Graves' hyperthyroidism. CDR3 bases: TGTGCCAGCAGCACCCCCCCGGTAGGGCGGGGGGCTGAAGCTTTCTTT. Its protein is CASSTPPVGRGAEAFF.